This T cell receptor (beta chain) is from a study of blood T cell repertoires in COVID-19. Overall study context: Donors in the United States, Italy and Spain gave samples during acute or convalescent COVID-19.

CDR3 length: 11 residues. Trimming took 7 bases from V and 11 from J; bases not matched to a gene: 8. Germline V lookup: CDR1 SQVTM, CDR2 ANQGSEA. Authors' analysis steps: Reference gene primers were amplified, and this amplification served to estimate nucleated cell counts. The method was immunoSEQ multiplex PCR; TCRdb's version includes in-frame clones alone and lacks a portion of them. That table gives V, J and clone size, and the DNA gave D and trimming. Here the sample spans more than 200,000 clones, around 82% being singletons. This receptor was taken from a man between 45 and 60 years old with active or convalescent COVID-19. The rearrangement links TRBV29-1 to TRBJ1-1, with TRBD1 matching over 9 bases. The sequenced sample was peripheral blood. The CDR3 here is CSAKNRGLAFF. The CDR3 DNA sequence: TGCAGCGCCAAGAACAGGGGGCTGGCTTTCTTT.